A single sample is the source of the 27 T cell receptor beta chains below, sequenced in a study of shared clonotypes between healthy human individuals. Assay: immunoSEQ multiplex PCR; the TCRdb copy retains only in-frame clones and omits some. Of more than 150,000 clones listed, 66% are singletons. Material for sequencing was memory CD4+ T cells sorted from blood. The sample's subset: CD45RA-negative fraction. These receptors originate from a young man in good health.

J is TRBJ1-2 and V is TRBV30; 8 positions match TRBD1. This CDR3 is built from 14 residues. V shed 4 bases, J shed 8 bases, and the junction held 12 bases outside the gene matches. Germline CDR1 reads GTSNPN; CDR2 reads SVGIG (reference sequence). The CDR3 loop reads CAWTTDRAGYGYTF. The CDR3 DNA reads TGTGCCTGGACCACGGACAGGGCGGGTTACGGCTACACCTTC.

The chain is built from TRBV25-1 and TRBJ2-6; D might be TRBD1 (6 bases). CDR1 is MGHDK, CDR2 SYGVNS, per germline. This CDR3 spans 17 amino acids. The V end lost 4 bases, the J end lost 0 bases, and 13 bases lay between the germline ends. The CDR3 sequence: CASSAGTSSSGANVLTF. In DNA, the CDR3 is TGTGCCAGCAGTGCCGGGACATCGAGCTCTGGGGCCAACGTCCTGACTTTC.

This sequence joins TRBV5-1 and TRBJ2-2; D unresolved. The germline V gene has CDR1 SGHRS and CDR2 YFSETQ. This CDR3 is 15 amino acids long. The V end lost 2 bases, the J end lost 0 bases, and 8 bases lay between the germline ends. The CDR3 DNA reads TGCGCCAGCAGCTTCGAGGCCGCGAACACCGGGGAGCTGTTTTTT. Protein product: CASSFEAANTGELFF.

Details on this clone: This CDR3 is also generated by other DNA sequences in the sample. The rearrangement joins TRBV6-6 to TRBJ1-1; D is uncertain. With 6 bases removed from V and 4 bases from J, the gap between germline ends came to 3 bases. CDR3 length equals 10 residues. Germline lookup yields CDR1 MNHNY and CDR2 SVGAGI (reference sequence). The CDR3 coding sequence is TGTGCCAGCAGCCTCACTGAAGCTTTCTTT. Amino acid sequence: CASSLTEAFF.

The chain couples TRBV5-4 to TRBJ2-5; tentative D call: TRBD1 (6 bases). Trimming took 7 bases from V and 1 from J, leaving 17 bases between them. This CDR3 comprises 15 residues. Germline assignment: CDR1 SGHNT and CDR2 YYREEE (reference sequence). Written as DNA, the CDR3 is TGTGCCAGCGGACAACAACAGGGACCCCAAGAGACCCAGTACTTC. Residues: CASGQQQGPQETQYF.

The V call is TRBV7-9, the J call TRBJ2-1; D may correspond to TRBD1 or TRBD2 (5 bases each). V dropped 4 bases and J dropped 8 bases, with 15 bases sitting between them. This CDR3 spans 14 amino acids. The V gene's germline CDR1 is SEHNR and CDR2 FQNEAQ (reference sequence). DNA for the CDR3: TGTGCCAGCAGCTCGTCAGGGAGAAATGATGAGCAGTTCTTC. Its protein product is CASSSSGRNDEQFF.

The gene calls are TRBV6-5 and TRBJ1-2; D is perhaps TRBD1 (6 bases). V lost 0 bases and J lost 7, with 12 bases in between. The germline CDR1 and CDR2 sequences are MNHEY and SVGAGI. This CDR3 is built from 14 residues. The chain's CDR3 is CASSYSGAVFGYTF. The CDR3 DNA reads as TGTGCCAGCAGTTACTCGGGGGCCGTGTTTGGCTACACCTTC.

In this sample, this clone turned up a few times. V is TRBV2 and J is TRBJ2-7, with 7 bases identical to TRBD1. V shed 7 bases and J 3 bases; nucleotides not matched to a gene: 6. The CDR3 is made up of 13 amino acids. From germline, CDR1 is SNHLY and CDR2 FYNNEI. CDR3 bases: TGTGCCAGCACAGGTGGGACAGACTACGAGCAGTACTTC. Translation: CASTGGTDYEQYF.

This clone has a single count. The chain is built from TRBV28 and TRBJ2-7, with D unclear. V shed 3 bases and J shed 2 bases, with 17 bases lying between them. Germline V gene data show CDR1 as MDHEN and CDR2 as SYDVKM. The CDR3 contains 16 residues. The CDR3 loop reads CASSLAGLALPYEQYF. The DNA of the CDR3 is TGTGCCAGCAGTTTGGCCGGGTTAGCTCTACCCTACGAGCAGTACTTC.

V and J are TRBV9 and TRBJ1-2; D call uncertain. V dropped 8 bases and J dropped 6 bases, with 14 bases sitting between them. This CDR3 has 12 amino acids. Germline V lookup: CDR1 SGDLS, CDR2 YYNGEE. The CDR3 loop is CASTRTGDGYTF. The CDR3 DNA reads as TGTGCCAGTACCCGGACCGGTGATGGCTACACCTTC.

The chain uses TRBV7-2 and TRBJ2-3; D might be TRBD2 (6 bases). V was trimmed by 5 bases and J by 2 bases, leaving 17 bases between them. CDR1 and CDR2 from the germline V gene are SGHTA and FQGNSA. This CDR3 has 16 amino acids. CDR3 loop: CASSHRQGGNTDTQYF. The CDR3 bases are TGTGCCAGCAGCCACAGGCAGGGAGGCAACACAGATACGCAGTATTTT.

Comments on this clone: Other DNA sequences in the same sample also yield this CDR3. The CDR3 DNA sequence: TGTGCCAGCAGCGCGTACAGGGGGAACACTGAAGCTTTCTTT. Its translation is CASSAYRGNTEAFF. The chain has TRBV7-6 and TRBJ1-1, with 7 bases that match TRBD1. The CDR3 is 14 amino acids. With 5 bases clipped from V and 1 base from J, the junction kept 4 bases outside the gene matches. The germline V gene encodes CDR1 SGHVS and CDR2 FNYEAQ.

The J gene is TRBJ2-3, the V gene TRBV2; D call uncertain. Between the trimmed V and J ends, which lost 6 bases and 6 bases, there was a span of 13 bases. Germline CDR1 and CDR2: SNHLY and FYNNEI. The CDR3 consists of 13 residues. The CDR3 DNA follows: TGTGCCAGCAGGACATCCGCCGAGGATACGCAGTATTTT. Protein product: CASRTSAEDTQYF. The full variable domain, with the rest looked up from reference TRBV2 and TRBJ2-3, is EPEVTQTPSHQVTQMGQEVILRCVPISNHLYFYWYRQILGQKVEFLVSFYNNEISEKSEIFDDQFSVERPDGSNFTLKIRSTKLEDSAMYFCASRTSAEDTQYFGPGTRLTVL.

The V and J genes are TRBV7-2 and TRBJ2-7; no definite D call. Germline V gene lookup returns CDR1 SGHTA and CDR2 FQGNSA. This CDR3 has 11 residues. Trimming shortened V by 3 bases and J by 6 bases, and 6 bases separated the two germline ends. The CDR3 here is CASSFQAEQYF. For the CDR3, the DNA is TGTGCCAGCAGCTTCCAGGCCGAGCAGTACTTC.

This chain connects TRBV6-1 to TRBJ1-5, with D perhaps matching TRBD1 (6 bases). The V end lost 0 bases, the J end lost 7 bases, and 16 bases lay between the germline ends. This CDR3 is built from 16 residues. Germline assignment: CDR1 MNHNS and CDR2 SASEGT. CDR3 loop: CASSEARTASRQPQHF. CDR3 bases: TGTGCCAGCAGTGAAGCTCGGACAGCTAGTCGCCAGCCCCAGCATTTT.

The chain is built from TRBV19 and TRBJ1-5; tentatively, D is TRBD1 (6 bases). Trimming removed 6 bases from V and 5 bases from J, with 14 bases in between. The CDR3 has 14 residues. The germline gives CDR1 LNHDA, CDR2 SQIVND (reference sequence). The CDR3 loop is CASRWDTAYQPQHF. CDR3 coding DNA: TGTGCCAGTAGATGGGACACGGCCTATCAGCCCCAGCATTTT.

The V gene is TRBV7-9, the J gene TRBJ1-1; no clear D gene. The CDR3 runs to 13 residues. Looked up from germline, CDR1 is SEHNR and CDR2 is FQNEAQ (reference sequence). Trimming removed 1 base at V and 4 bases at J, with 7 bases between. The CDR3 sequence is CASSLVAGTEAFF. The CDR3 bases are TGTGCCAGCAGCTTAGTGGCGGGCACTGAAGCTTTCTTT.

The rearrangement uses TRBV11-2 and TRBJ2-3, with D unresolved. There are 13 residues in the CDR3. Germline assignment: CDR1 SGHAT and CDR2 FQNNGV. The germline V and J ends were trimmed by 5 bases and 6 bases, with 12 bases remaining between them. CDR3 sequence reads: CASSQGPTDTQYF. CDR3 bases: TGTGCCAGCAGCCAAGGGCCTACCGATACGCAGTATTTT.

The chain employs TRBV19 and TRBJ2-7, with D hard to call. The CDR3 runs 12 residues. Trimming left V 1 base short and J 12 bases short, with 13 bases between. Germline lookup yields CDR1 LNHDA and CDR2 SQIVND (reference sequence). The DNA for the CDR3 is TGTGCCAGTAGTATAGGATCCAGTGCCGTGTACTTC. Residues: CASSIGSSAVYF.

This clone appeared once. The gene calls are TRBV9 and TRBJ2-1; perhaps D is TRBD1 or TRBD2 (5 bases each). The CDR3 contains 18 residues. Germline V gives CDR1 SGDLS, CDR2 YYNGEE. Trimming pared 0 bases from V and 8 bases from J, leaving 24 bases between. The CDR3 loop is CASSVATSARGVLDEQFF. The DNA for the CDR3 is TGTGCCAGCAGCGTAGCTACGTCGGCTCGGGGCGTACTCGATGAGCAGTTCTTC.

The chain combines TRBV28 with TRBJ2-1; perhaps TRBD1 as D (6 bases). Germline assignment: CDR1 MDHEN and CDR2 SYDVKM. Between the trimmed V and J ends, which lost 2 bases and 11 bases, there was a span of 10 bases. The CDR3 runs to 12 residues. The CDR3 reads CASSLPQGKQFF. The CDR3 region has the DNA TGTGCCAGCAGTTTACCTCAGGGGAAGCAGTTCTTC.

J is TRBJ2-3 and V is TRBV2; the D gene could be TRBD1 or TRBD2 (6 bases each). Trimming removed 5 bases from V and 0 bases from J, with 15 bases in between. In germline, CDR1 is SNHLY, CDR2 FYNNEI. The CDR3 has 16 amino acids. The DNA for the CDR3 is TGTGCCAGCAGTTGGGGGGCCGATTCTAGCACAGATACGCAGTATTTT. Its protein is CASSWGADSSTDTQYF.

The chain combines TRBV29-1 with TRBJ2-3; 13 bases map to TRBD2. This CDR3 has 15 amino acids. CDR1 and CDR2 from the germline V gene are SQVTM and ANQGSEA. The V gene end was trimmed by 7 bases and the J gene end by 5 bases; junction bases not matched to a gene: 9. Here the CDR3 reads CSARRTSGRGDTQYF. CDR3 sequence (DNA): TGCAGCGCTCGAAGAACTAGCGGGAGGGGAGATACGCAGTATTTT.

V gene TRBV5-4 combines with J gene TRBJ1-2, with D tentatively TRBD1 (5 bases). The CDR3 has 16 residues. Trimming removed 4 bases from V and 2 bases from J, with 18 bases in between. The germline gives CDR1 SGHNT, CDR2 YYREEE (reference sequence). The CDR3: CASSEGTRHGNYGYTF. For the CDR3, the DNA is TGTGCCAGCAGCGAGGGGACTCGCCACGGGAACTATGGCTACACCTTC.

This clone has more than one count but fewer than ten. V and J are TRBV19 and TRBJ2-7; a possible D gene is TRBD1 (5 bases). Trimming left V 5 bases short and J 4 bases short, with 12 bases between. The germline CDR1 and CDR2 sequences are LNHDA and SQIVND (reference sequence). This CDR3 contains 13 residues. CDR3 region: CASSFGRAYEQYF. In DNA, the CDR3 is TGTGCCAGTAGTTTTGGCAGGGCGTACGAGCAGTACTTC.

V usage is TRBV30 and J usage is TRBJ2-7, with TRBD2 matching over 7 bases. CDR1 and CDR2 from the germline V gene are GTSNPN and SVGIG (reference sequence). The CDR3 spans 12 residues. With 5 bases clipped from V and 5 bases from J, the junction kept 6 bases outside the gene matches. CDR3 sequence (DNA): TGTGCCTGGGCGGGGGATTACGACGAGCAGTACTTC. It codes for CAWAGDYDEQYF.

The CDR3 protein is CASRTGGSGTEAFF. CDR3 in DNA: TGTGCCAGTAGGACAGGGGGAAGTGGAACTGAAGCTTTCTTT. V gene TRBV19 combines with J gene TRBJ1-1; 9 positions agree with TRBD1. V gave up 6 bases and J gave up 5 bases; unmatched junction bases: 7. The CDR3 consists of 14 residues. Germline CDR1 reads LNHDA; CDR2 reads SQIVND (reference sequence). The variable domain in full, with the rest retrieved from reference TRBV19 and TRBJ1-1, is DGGITQSPKYLFRKEGQNVTLSCEQNLNHDAMYWYRQDPGQGLRLIYYSQIVNDFQKGDIAEGYSVSREKKESFPLTVTSAQKNPTAFYLCASRTGGSGTEAFFGQGTRLTVV.